The rows below give T cell receptor beta chains drawn from one sample of a study of OX40 agonist ivuxolimab in advanced cancers. Here immunoSEQ multiplex PCR was the method, and the copy in TCRdb shows in-frame clones only, minus some. The repertoire includes over 50,000 clones, 75% to 90% of them detected once, and roughly 1.9% sits in the top ten. Here the sequenced sample was CD4+ or CD8+ T cells sorted from blood, taken in a trial of the OX40 agonist ivuxolimab. These receptors originate from an adult with an advanced solid tumor such as melanoma, head and neck, liver or kidney cancer. The CDR3 runs from the conserved cysteine through the conserved F or W. A D gene is named only where the DNA matches it firmly. Part of the rows lack a size; the others show once, few, many or a class for expanded clones.

TRBV5-1	16	TRBJ2-1	TRBD2	.	CASSLGSGMEADEQFF	TGCGCCAGCAGCTTGGGTAGCGGGATGGAGGCCGATGAGCAGTTCTTC
TRBV5-8	15	TRBJ2-2	TRBD1	.	CASSLGQGTTGELFF	TGTGCCAGCAGCTTGGGACAGGGGACCACCGGGGAGCTGTTTTTT
TRBV25-1	15	TRBJ1-4	.	.	CASSRRQGTNEKLFF	TGTGCCAGCAGTAGAAGACAAGGGACTAATGAAAAACTGTTTTTT
TRBV5-4	13	TRBJ2-7	.	.	CASSLGGTYEQYF	TGTGCCAGCAGCTTGGGGGGAACCTACGAGCAGTACTTC
TRBV6-1	11	TRBJ1-1	.	.	CASNRGAEAFF	TGTGCCAGCAATCGGGGCGCTGAAGCTTTCTTT
TRBV15	13	TRBJ1-2	.	.	CATSRGGEIGYTF	TGTGCCACCAGCAGAGGAGGGGAAATTGGCTACACCTTC
TRBV7-9	13	TRBJ1-1	.	.	CASSLIGSTEAFF	TGTGCCAGCAGCTTAATTGGGAGCACTGAAGCTTTCTTT
TRBV19	14	TRBJ1-1	.	.	CASSPTGTNTEAFF	TGTGCCAGTAGTCCGACCGGTACGAACACTGAAGCTTTCTTT
TRBV7-2	15	TRBJ2-5	TRBD2	.	CASSLASGMQETQYF	TGTGCCAGCAGCTTGGCTAGCGGGATGCAAGAGACCCAGTACTTC
TRBV9	15	TRBJ2-5	TRBD1	.	CASSVGTGAKETQYF	TGTGCCAGCAGCGTAGGGACAGGGGCTAAGGAGACCCAGTACTTC
TRBV10-3	12	TRBJ1-2	.	.	CAISSGRGGYTF	TGTGCCATCAGTTCGGGGCGCGGCGGCTACACCTTC
TRBV6-1	16	TRBJ2-7	.	.	CASSGGPWGRAYEQYF	TGTGCCAGCAGTGGAGGGCCCTGGGGCAGAGCCTACGAGCAGTACTTC
TRBV5-1	15	TRBJ1-4	.	.	CASSLADSPNEKLFF	TGCGCCAGCAGCTTGGCGGACAGCCCTAATGAAAAACTGTTTTTT
TRBV4-3	14	TRBJ2-2	.	.	CASSQAGGGGELFF	TGCGCCAGCAGCCAAGCAGGAGGAGGGGGGGAGCTGTTTTTT
TRBV10-1	12	TRBJ1-5	.	.	CASGLGNQPQHF	TGCGCCAGCGGGTTGGGGAATCAGCCCCAGCATTTT
TRBV5-1	15	TRBJ1-2	TRBD1	.	CASSSGDRANYGYTF	TGCGCCAGCAGCTCAGGTGACAGGGCTAACTATGGCTACACCTTC
TRBV10-1	12	TRBJ2-7	.	.	CASRLRSLEQYF	TGCGCCAGCAGGCTCCGCTCGCTCGAGCAGTACTTC
TRBV28	15	TRBJ1-1	.	.	CASSLGGIPNTEAFF	TGTGCCAGCAGTTTAGGAGGGATACCGAACACTGAAGCTTTCTTT
TRBV5-5	12	TRBJ2-1	.	.	CASSFYDNEQFF	TGTGCCAGCAGCTTTTATGACAATGAGCAGTTCTTC
TRBV5-1	14	TRBJ1-1	.	.	CASSLQADGTEAFF	TGCGCCAGCAGTCTGCAGGCCGACGGCACTGAAGCTTTCTTT
TRBV5-6	15	TRBJ1-1	.	.	CASSHDRRLGTEAFF	TGTGCCAGCAGCCACGACAGAAGGTTGGGCACTGAAGCTTTCTTT
TRBV18	15	TRBJ2-7	.	.	CASSPLTGRGSEQYF	TGTGCCAGCTCACCACTTACTGGGAGAGGAAGCGAGCAGTACTTC
TRBV9	16	TRBJ1-4	TRBD1	.	CASSGRQGGINEKLFF	TGTGCCAGCAGCGGACGACAGGGAGGGATTAATGAAAAACTGTTTTTT
TRBV10-1	15	TRBJ2-7	.	once	CASSDSQGTFYEQYF	TGCGCCAGCAGTGATTCTCAGGGCACGTTTTACGAGCAGTACTTC
TRBV10-3	15	TRBJ2-7	.	.	CAINTNRGGGDEQYF	TGTGCCATCAATACAAACAGGGGAGGGGGGGACGAGCAGTACTTC
TRBV25-1	14	TRBJ2-7	TRBD2	.	CASSEWGGLYEQYF	TGTGCCAGCAGTGAATGGGGAGGGCTCTACGAGCAGTACTTC
TRBV5-6	16	TRBJ1-5	.	once	CASSLTGSGDGQPQHF	TGTGCCAGCAGCTTAACAGGGTCGGGGGATGGTCAGCCCCAGCATTTT
TRBV10-1	12	TRBJ2-3	.	.	CASSISTDTQYF	TGCGCCAGCAGCATTAGCACAGATACGCAGTATTTT
TRBV18	15	TRBJ2-1	TRBD2	.	CASSPPGGSRDEQFF	TGTGCCAGCTCACCACCGGGCGGGAGCAGGGATGAGCAGTTCTTC
TRBV19	15	TRBJ1-1	.	.	CASTTGWQGNTEAFF	TGTGCCAGTACCACAGGTTGGCAGGGGAACACTGAAGCTTTCTTT
TRBV6-4	13	TRBJ2-1	TRBD2	few	CASSAGGHNEQFF	TGTGCCAGCAGTGCGGGGGGGCACAATGAGCAGTTCTTC
TRBV18	17	TRBJ1-2	.	once	CASSPLPPSGMNYGYTF	TGTGCCAGCTCACCACTCCCCCCGAGTGGGATGAACTATGGCTACACCTTC
TRBV5-1	14	TRBJ2-1	.	.	CASVQGTHSNEQFF	TGCGCCAGCGTTCAAGGGACACATTCCAATGAGCAGTTCTTC
TRBV19	15	TRBJ1-5	TRBD1	.	CASKETKQGNQPQHF	TGTGCCAGTAAGGAGACCAAACAGGGGAATCAGCCCCAGCATTTT
TRBV9	17	TRBJ1-2	.	.	CASSVEGQPPTNYGYTF	TGTGCCAGCAGCGTAGAAGGACAGCCCCCGACTAACTATGGCTACACCTTC
TRBV6-1	13	TRBJ1-1	.	.	CASSDGRDTEAFF	TGTGCCAGCAGTGATGGCAGGGACACTGAAGCTTTCTTT
TRBV5-4	15	TRBJ2-7	.	.	CASSLAGGFTYEQYF	TGTGCCAGCAGCTTGGCTGGCGGGTTTACCTACGAGCAGTACTTC
TRBV28	16	TRBJ2-5	TRBD1	.	CASRIGTGLREETQYF	TGTGCCAGCAGAATCGGGACAGGGTTGCGAGAAGAGACCCAGTACTTC
TRBV20-1	10	TRBJ1-1	.	.	CSANRDEAFF	TGCAGTGCTAACCGGGACGAAGCTTTCTTT
TRBV18	16	TRBJ1-3	TRBD1	.	CASSGDRHSSGNTIYF	TGTGCCAGCTCGGGGGACAGACACAGCTCTGGAAACACCATATATTTT
TRBV5-6	13	TRBJ1-2	.	.	CASSEGVNYGYTF	TGTGCCAGCAGCGAAGGGGTAAACTATGGCTACACCTTC
TRBV5-1	15	TRBJ2-5	.	.	CASRDPSGAQETQYF	TGCGCCAGCAGGGATCCCTCAGGGGCCCAAGAGACCCAGTACTTC
TRBV5-4	15	TRBJ2-3	.	.	CASSLGGPQGDTQYF	TGTGCCAGCAGCTTGGGGGGCCCCCAGGGAGATACGCAGTATTTT
TRBV5-4	15	TRBJ2-3	TRBD1	.	CASSLGGQGADTQYF	TGTGCCAGCAGCTTGGGAGGACAGGGCGCAGATACGCAGTATTTT
TRBV19	12	TRBJ1-5	.	.	CASSIGNQPQHF	TGTGCCAGTAGTATAGGCAATCAGCCCCAGCATTTT
TRBV5-5	13	TRBJ1-1	.	.	CASSLAVSGLAFF	TGTGCCAGCAGCTTGGCCGTGTCGGGGTTAGCTTTCTTT
TRBV28	16	TRBJ2-7	.	.	CASSLIMGGPSYEQYF	TGTGCCAGCAGTTTAATAATGGGGGGGCCCTCCTACGAGCAGTACTTC
TRBV7-9	12	TRBJ2-7	.	.	CASSQGTYEQYF	TGTGCCAGCAGCCAGGGGACTTACGAGCAGTACTTC
TRBV7-2	12	TRBJ2-5	.	.	CASSSYQETQYF	TGTGCCAGCAGCTCATACCAAGAGACCCAGTACTTC
TRBV4-2	14	TRBJ2-5	.	.	CASSSRVGRETQYF	TGTGCCAGCAGCTCCAGGGTGGGGAGGGAGACCCAGTACTTC
TRBV7-2	17	TRBJ2-7	.	.	CASSFSGTRSLSSEQYF	TGTGCCAGCAGCTTTTCCGGCACCCGATCGTTGTCCAGCGAGCAGTACTTC
TRBV6-5	14	TRBJ2-7	.	.	CASRDRTGTYEQYF	TGTGCCAGCAGGGACCGGACTGGTACCTACGAGCAGTACTTC
TRBV4-3	16	TRBJ2-6	.	.	CASSLTGSPGANVLTF	TGCGCCAGCAGCTTAACAGGGAGCCCTGGGGCCAACGTCCTGACTTTC